This T cell receptor (beta chain) was recovered during a study of cytomegalovirus exposure and HLA in healthy donors. The study, taken as a whole, reports: Cytomegalovirus association was listed for approximately 150 TCR beta chains. Usually a TCR sequence was rare, but some public TCRs were found in many donors. Indistinguishable V segments, including TRBV6-2 and TRBV6-3, were excluded.

Note on this clone: The antigen is undetermined.

PCR amplification relied on 60 Vbeta primers (plus 13 Jbeta primers). Clones were sequenced by immunoSEQ multiplex PCR, and TCRdb holds only the in-frame ones, with some missing. The table includes 160,000 or so clones, approximately 78% detected once. Germline V gene data show CDR1 as MNHEY and CDR2 as SMNVEV (reference sequence). The CDR3 extends over 14 amino acids. The ends lost 4 bases at V and 1 base at J; junction bases unmatched: 3. Specimen: PBMCs. The sequence was obtained from a male donor in good health and CMV-seropositive. The V and J genes are TRBV27 and TRBJ1-1, with 7 bases that match TRBD1. The CDR3 is CASSYQGGNTEAFF. The CDR3 DNA follows: TGTGCCAGCAGTTACCAGGGGGGGAACACTGAAGCTTTCTTT.